The 28 T cell receptor beta chains below all came from one sample that was sequenced in a study of cytomegalovirus exposure and HLA in healthy donors. Sequenced by immunoSEQ multiplex PCR; TCRdb stores in-frame clones only, minus some. The sample lists roughly 140,000 clones; roughly 90% were seen once. Sequenced sample: PBMCs. These receptor sequences come from a man younger than 35 in good health and CMV-seronegative.

The chain joins TRBV6-1 to TRBJ1-1; tentatively, D is TRBD1 (6 bases). The CDR3 has 13 amino acids. From germline, CDR1 is MNHNS and CDR2 SASEGT. V was trimmed by 7 bases and J by 3 bases, leaving 12 bases between them. For the CDR3, the DNA is TGTGCCAGCACTGGACAGTTGGACACTGAAGCTTTCTTT. This sequence encodes CASTGQLDTEAFF.

This rearrangement joins TRBV9 to TRBJ2-7; 7 bases are shared with TRBD1. CDR1 SGDLS and CDR2 YYNGEE come from the germline V gene. The CDR3 loop spans 14 amino acids. V dropped 3 bases and J dropped 2; count of bases not matched to a gene: 5. CDR3 nucleotide sequence: TGTGCCAGCAGCGAGACAGGGAATCCCTACGAGCAGTACTTC. Translating it yields CASSETGNPYEQYF.

The V gene is TRBV6-6, the J gene TRBJ1-5, with D unclear. This CDR3 has 15 residues. Germline V gene sequence: CDR1 MNHNY, CDR2 SVGAGI (reference sequence). With 7 bases removed from V and 5 bases from J, the gap between germline ends came to 18 bases. The CDR3 nucleotides are TGTGCCAGCAACGACCTCAACCCCGCGGATCAGCCCCAGCATTTT. Translated, it gives CASNDLNPADQPQHF.

The CDR3 DNA is TGCGCCAGCAGACCCTTCCTGGGGGGGGCTCTTGAGTATGGCTACACCTTC. This translates into CASRPFLGGALEYGYTF. J is TRBJ1-2 and V is TRBV5-1, with D perhaps TRBD1 (6 bases). This CDR3 is built from 17 residues. CDR1 and CDR2 (germline): SGHRS, YFSETQ. V was shortened by 5 bases and J by 5 bases, with 25 bases between the two germline ends.

J is TRBJ1-1 and V is TRBV4-1; D not resolved. Germline V gene data show CDR1 as MGHRA and CDR2 as YSYEKL. The CDR3 has 15 residues. V lost 4 bases and J lost 0, with 12 bases in between. In DNA, the CDR3 is TGCGCCAGCAGCCGGACTCTAAGGGTGAACACTGAAGCTTTCTTT. Translation gives CASSRTLRVNTEAFF.

The chain carries TRBV7-2 and TRBJ2-3; D not resolved. Per the germline V gene, CDR1 is SGHTA and CDR2 is FQGNSA. The CDR3 contains 14 residues. Trimming took 1 base from V and 2 from J, leaving 7 bases between them. In DNA, the CDR3 is TGTGCCAGCAGCTTAGGTGCGGTCACAGATACGCAGTATTTT. Translating gives CASSLGAVTDTQYF.

The chain links TRBV4-2 to TRBJ2-7; 9 positions agree with TRBD1. Trimming at V came to 4 bases and at J to 2 bases, leaving 12 bases not matched to a gene. The length of the CDR3 is 17 residues. The V gene's germline CDR1 is LGHNA and CDR2 YNFKEQ. The CDR3 DNA reads TGTGCCAGCAGCCCGAGGGGATGGACAGGGGAACCCTACGAGCAGTACTTC. This gives the protein CASSPRGWTGEPYEQYF.

This clone came up once. The chain's CDR3 is CASSVTDTGNTIYF. CDR3 bases: TGTGCCAGCAGCGTTACAGATACTGGAAACACCATATATTTT. The chain joins TRBV9 to TRBJ1-3; D not certain. This CDR3 spans 14 amino acids. Germline-derived CDR1 and CDR2 are SGDLS and YYNGEE. The V gene lost 2 bases and the J gene lost 2 bases, with 8 bases spanning the gap.

V and J are TRBV13 and TRBJ1-6, with TRBD1 as a possible D gene (5 bases). Germline V gives CDR1 PRHDT, CDR2 FYEKMQ (reference sequence). The ends were cut back, 3 bases at V and 14 bases at J, with 8 bases in the middle. The CDR3 totals 11 residues. CDR3 residues: CASSLGGTLHF. CDR3 DNA: TGTGCCAGCAGCTTGGGGGGGACCCTCCACTTT. The whole variable domain, remainder taken from reference TRBV13 and TRBJ1-6, is AAGVIQSPRHLIKEKRETATLKCYPIPRHDTVYWYQQGPGQDPQFLISFYEKMQSDKGSIPDRFSAQQFSDYHSELNMSSLELGDSALYFCASSLGGTLHFGNGTRLTVT.

The chain uses TRBV5-1 and TRBJ1-1; D is unresolved. The CDR3 contains 13 residues. Germline lookup yields CDR1 SGHRS and CDR2 YFSETQ. V was cut by 4 bases and J by 1 base, with 8 bases left in between. The CDR3 DNA follows: TGCGCCAGCAGCAGGAACAGGAACACTGAAGCTTTCTTT. It encodes CASSRNRNTEAFF.

This sequence joins TRBV4-1 and TRBJ2-5; 8 bases line up with TRBD2. V shed 1 base and J 6 bases; nucleotides not matched to a gene: 10. CDR3 length: 16 residues. Germline-derived CDR1 and CDR2 are MGHRA and YSYEKL. The CDR3 region is CASSQGPGGALQTQYF. Here the CDR3 DNA reads TGCGCCAGCAGCCAAGGTCCCGGGGGGGCGCTCCAGACCCAGTACTTC.

V and J are TRBV18 and TRBJ2-1; TRBD2 aligns across 13 bases. Germline loops: CDR1 KGHSH, CDR2 LQKENI. The trim removed 3 bases at V and 8 bases at J, leaving 7 bases unmatched. This CDR3 is 16 amino acids long. The CDR3 DNA reads TGTGCCAGCTCACCCGGACTAGCGGGAGATCCGGATGAGCAGTTCTTC. It is translated as CASSPGLAGDPDEQFF.

The V call is TRBV5-4, the J call TRBJ2-3, with 10 bases matching TRBD2. The CDR3 sequence is 18 residues long. Germline values: CDR1 SGHNT, CDR2 YYREEE (reference sequence). With V trimmed by 2 bases and J by 6 bases, 15 bases remained unmatched. CDR3 sequence (DNA): TGTGCCAGCAGCTTAGGAGCGGGAGGGTTTCTTTTACAGGATACGCAGTATTTT. Translating it yields CASSLGAGGFLLQDTQYF.

This chain links TRBV5-6 with TRBJ2-3; 12 bases fit TRBD2. Germline V gene sequence: CDR1 SGHDT, CDR2 YYEEEE. J was trimmed by 3 bases and V by 4 bases; bases with no gene match: 3. This CDR3 contains 15 residues. CDR3 region: CASSLGTSGTDTQYF. The CDR3 region has the DNA TGTGCCAGCAGCCTGGGGACTAGCGGGACAGATACGCAGTATTTT.

The chain joins TRBV27 to TRBJ1-1, with 8 nucleotides matching TRBD1. This CDR3 is built from 17 residues. Germline V gene lookup returns CDR1 MNHEY and CDR2 SMNVEV (reference sequence). V gave up 4 bases and J gave up 0 bases; unmatched junction bases: 10. CDR3 coding DNA: TGTGCCAGCAGTTCGAGAATTGGACAGGGAATGAACACTGAAGCTTTCTTT. Amino acid sequence: CASSSRIGQGMNTEAFF.

This clone has more than one count but fewer than ten. The chain joins TRBV18 to TRBJ1-2; TRBD1 might be the D (6 bases). CDR1 is KGHSH and CDR2 is LQKENI in the germline V gene. Between the trimmed V and J ends, which lost 0 bases and 5 bases, there was a span of 10 bases. The CDR3 loop spans 14 amino acids. The CDR3 spells CASSPPTGTYGYTF. CDR3 bases: TGTGCCAGCTCACCACCCACAGGGACGTATGGCTACACCTTC.

This clone was recorded once. The genes are TRBV9 and TRBJ2-7; 9 bases fit TRBD1. V trimming: 0 bases; J trimming: 5 bases; junction bases outside the gene matches: 6. The CDR3 sequence is 15 residues long. CDR1 is SGDLS and CDR2 is YYNGEE in the germline V gene. The CDR3 is CASSVAGQGRNEQYF. CDR3 coding DNA: TGTGCCAGCAGCGTAGCGGGACAGGGAAGGAACGAGCAGTACTTC.

Details on this clone: The sample holds other DNA sequences that translate to the same CDR3. The chain couples TRBV5-1 to TRBJ1-1; D unresolved. From germline, CDR1 is SGHRS and CDR2 YFSETQ. The CDR3 consists of 14 residues. The germline V and J ends were trimmed by 0 bases and 1 base, with 7 bases remaining between them. The CDR3: CASSLGAGNTEAFF. CDR3 nucleotides: TGCGCCAGCAGCTTGGGGGCAGGGAACACTGAAGCTTTCTTT.

V and J are TRBV7-8 and TRBJ1-2; 7 bases are a match to TRBD1. CDR3 length equals 15 residues. The V gene's germline CDR1 is SGHVS and CDR2 FQNEAQ. V shed 5 bases and J 5 bases; nucleotides not matched to a gene: 11. CDR3 sequence reads: CASSADRVIGYGYTF. CDR3 DNA: TGTGCCAGCAGCGCCGACAGGGTCATCGGGTATGGCTACACCTTC. Complete variable domain (other parts from reference TRBV7-8 and TRBJ1-2): GAGVSQSPRYKVAKRGQDVALRCDPISGHVSLFWYQQALGQGPEFLTYFQNEAQLDKSGLPSDRFFAERPEGSVSTLKIQRTQQEDSAVYLCASSADRVIGYGYTFGSGTRLTVV.

The V call is TRBV6-6, the J call TRBJ2-3; TRBD2 agrees at 10 bases. J gave up 3 bases and V 5 bases, and 5 bases lay outside the gene matches. The germline V gene has CDR1 MNHNY and CDR2 SVGAGI (reference sequence). The CDR3 spans 15 residues. The CDR3 loop reads CASSRRLAGTDTQYF. The CDR3 DNA follows: TGTGCCAGCAGTAGACGACTAGCGGGTACAGATACGCAGTATTTT.

The chain recombines TRBV11-3 with TRBJ2-7; 9 nucleotides line up with TRBD1. V lost 5 bases to trimming and J lost 5 bases; unmatched junction nucleotides: 13. The CDR3 sequence is 16 residues long. Germline V gene sequence: CDR1 SGHNT, CDR2 YENEEA. This CDR3 is CASSEGGTGSGDEQYF. The CDR3 DNA reads as TGTGCCAGCAGCGAAGGGGGGACAGGGAGTGGGGACGAGCAGTACTTC. Based on the CDR3 plus reference TRBV11-3 and TRBJ2-7, the full variable domain is EAGVVQSPRYKIIEKKQPVAFWCNPISGHNTLYWYLQNLGQGPELLIRYENEEAVDDSQLPKDRFSAERLKGVDSTLKIQPAELGDSAVYLCASSEGGTGSGDEQYFGPGTRLTVT.

V gene TRBV5-1 combines with J gene TRBJ2-1; TRBD1 agrees at 8 bases. The CDR3 runs 14 residues. Losses at the gene ends were 5 bases for V and 7 bases for J; bases not matched to a gene: 8. Germline CDR1 is SGHRS and CDR2 is YFSETQ. The CDR3 loop reads CASSYGQGMNEQFF. The CDR3, as DNA: TGCGCCAGCAGTTATGGACAGGGAATGAATGAGCAGTTCTTC.

This rearrangement joins TRBV6-1 to TRBJ2-7; TRBD2 might be the D (6 bases). Trimming cost V 5 bases and J 3 bases, with 14 bases left between them. The germline V gene has CDR1 MNHNS and CDR2 SASEGT. The CDR3 extends over 14 amino acids. For the CDR3, the DNA is TGTGCCAGCAGTTCCCGGGACTCCTACTACGAGCAGTACTTC. Amino acids: CASSSRDSYYEQYF.

This clone was seen a handful of times. This chain links TRBV7-9 with TRBJ2-7, with D possibly being TRBD1 (6 bases). The germline gives CDR1 SEHNR, CDR2 FQNEAQ (reference sequence). There are 14 residues in the CDR3. Trimming removed 5 bases from V and 3 bases from J, with 14 bases in between. As DNA, the CDR3 is TGTGCCAGCAGCAGACTGACAGGCAACTACGAGCAGTACGTC. Its translation is CASSRLTGNYEQYV.

The chain recombines TRBV29-1 with TRBJ1-1; 7 bases agree with TRBD1. The V and J ends lost 5 bases and 0 bases, in that order; junction bases with no gene match: 6. CDR3 length: 14 residues. Germline assignment: CDR1 SQVTM and CDR2 ANQGSEA. CDR3 bases: TGCAGCGTTCTGGGACAGCAGATGAACACTGAAGCTTTCTTT. Translation gives CSVLGQQMNTEAFF.

The rearrangement uses TRBV7-9 and TRBJ2-5; 8 bases align to TRBD2. Germline V CDR1 and CDR2: SEHNR, FQNEAQ (reference sequence). This CDR3 contains 16 residues. Trimming at V came to 4 bases and at J to 2 bases, leaving 9 bases not matched to a gene. The CDR3 DNA follows: TGTGCCAGCAGCTCCGGAGCGGGAGACAATCAAGAGACCCAGTACTTC. Protein: CASSSGAGDNQETQYF.

The J gene is TRBJ2-1, the V gene TRBV18, with D maybe TRBD1 (6 bases). V was clipped by 4 bases and J by 6 bases, with 10 bases between them. This CDR3 spans 13 amino acids. Germline CDR1 KGHSH, CDR2 LQKENI. The CDR3 loop reads CASSQGTSNEQFF. The CDR3 DNA follows: TGTGCCAGCTCACAGGGGACATCCAATGAGCAGTTCTTC.

The chain couples TRBV9 to TRBJ2-1; 10 nucleotides line up with TRBD1. CDR3 size: 17 residues. V gave up 2 bases and J gave up 2 bases; unmatched junction bases: 7. Germline V gene data show CDR1 as SGDLS and CDR2 as YYNGEE. The CDR3 sequence is CASSVGQGLIAYNEQFF. The CDR3 DNA sequence: TGTGCCAGCAGCGTGGGACAGGGGTTGATCGCCTACAATGAGCAGTTCTTC.